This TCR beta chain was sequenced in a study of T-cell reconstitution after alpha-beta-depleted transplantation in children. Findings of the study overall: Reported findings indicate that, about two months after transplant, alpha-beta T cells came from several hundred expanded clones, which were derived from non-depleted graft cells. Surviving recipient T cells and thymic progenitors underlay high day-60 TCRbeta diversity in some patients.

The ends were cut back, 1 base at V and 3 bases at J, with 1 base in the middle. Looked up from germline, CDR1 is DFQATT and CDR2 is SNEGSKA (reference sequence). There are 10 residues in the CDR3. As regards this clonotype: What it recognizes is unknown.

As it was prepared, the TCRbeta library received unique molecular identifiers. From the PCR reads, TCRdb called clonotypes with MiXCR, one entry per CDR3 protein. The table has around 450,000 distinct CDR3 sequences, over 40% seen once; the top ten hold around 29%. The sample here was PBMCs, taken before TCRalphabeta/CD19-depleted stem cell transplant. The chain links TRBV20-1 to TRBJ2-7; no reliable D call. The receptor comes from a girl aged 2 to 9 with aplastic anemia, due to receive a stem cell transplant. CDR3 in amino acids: CSARVYEQYF. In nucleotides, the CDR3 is TGCAGTGCTAGAGTCTACGAGCAGTACTTC.